This record covers a single TCR beta chain. Its antigen is not identified. Deletions cut 0 bases from V and 3 bases from J, with 12 bases between. The CDR3 runs to 15 residues. Germline CDR1 and CDR2: MGHRA and YSYEKL. This sample is drawn from a study of cytomegalovirus exposure and HLA in healthy donors. Broader study findings: A prior analysis recorded that most TCR beta V segments were productive about 87% or about 30% of the time. Among the most significant clusters, several appeared linked to common viral pathogens in a later analysis.

In the PCR, 60 Vbeta and 13 Jbeta primers were used. Clones were sequenced by immunoSEQ multiplex PCR, and TCRdb holds only the in-frame ones, with some missing. The sample carries around 110,000 clones, 50% to 65% recorded once. Sequencing was performed on PBMCs. This TCR was sampled from a woman in her forties in good health and CMV-seropositive. V usage is TRBV4-1 and J usage is TRBJ2-7; D is perhaps TRBD1 (5 bases). CDR3 nucleotide sequence: TGCGCCAGCAGCCAAGATCCAGGGTCACGCTACGAGCAGTACTTC. It is translated as CASSQDPGSRYEQYF.